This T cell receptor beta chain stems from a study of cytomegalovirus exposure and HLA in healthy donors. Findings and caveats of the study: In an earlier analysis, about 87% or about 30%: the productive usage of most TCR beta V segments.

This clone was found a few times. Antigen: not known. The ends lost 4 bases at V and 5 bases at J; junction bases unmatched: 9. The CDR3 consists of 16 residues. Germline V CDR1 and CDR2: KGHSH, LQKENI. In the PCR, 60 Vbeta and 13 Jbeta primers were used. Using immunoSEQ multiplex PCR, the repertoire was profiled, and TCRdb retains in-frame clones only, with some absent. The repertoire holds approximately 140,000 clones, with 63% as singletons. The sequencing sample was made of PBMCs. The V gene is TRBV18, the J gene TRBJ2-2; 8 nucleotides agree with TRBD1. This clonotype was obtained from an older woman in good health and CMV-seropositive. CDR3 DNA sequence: TGTGCCAGCTCACTTCAGGGGGCGCGTTTGACCGGGGAGCTGTTTTTT. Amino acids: CASSLQGARLTGELFF.